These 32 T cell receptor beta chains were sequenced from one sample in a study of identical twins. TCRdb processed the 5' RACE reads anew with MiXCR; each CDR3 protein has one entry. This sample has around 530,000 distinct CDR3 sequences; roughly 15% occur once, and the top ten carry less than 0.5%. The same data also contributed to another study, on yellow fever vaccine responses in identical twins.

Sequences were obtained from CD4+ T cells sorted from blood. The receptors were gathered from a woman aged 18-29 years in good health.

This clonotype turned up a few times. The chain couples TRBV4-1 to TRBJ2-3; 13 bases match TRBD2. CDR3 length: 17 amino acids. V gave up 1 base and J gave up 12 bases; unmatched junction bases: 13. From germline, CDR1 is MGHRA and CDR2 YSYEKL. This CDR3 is CASSQVAGTSGARSQYF. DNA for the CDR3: TGCGCCAGCAGCCAAGTTGCCGGGACTAGCGGGGCCCGATCTCAGTATTTT.

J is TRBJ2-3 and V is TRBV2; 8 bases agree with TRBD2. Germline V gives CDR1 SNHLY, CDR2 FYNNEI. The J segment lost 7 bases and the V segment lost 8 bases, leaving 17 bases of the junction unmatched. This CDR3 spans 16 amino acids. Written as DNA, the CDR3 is TGTGCCAGCCGCCAAAGCGGGAGCTCAAGCAGGCATACGCAGTATTTT. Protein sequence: CASRQSGSSSRHTQYF.

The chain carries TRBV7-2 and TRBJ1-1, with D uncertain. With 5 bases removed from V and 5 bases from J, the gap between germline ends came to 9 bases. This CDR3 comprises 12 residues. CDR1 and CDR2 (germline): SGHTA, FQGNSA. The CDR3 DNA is TGTGCCAGCAGCCCCTGGTGGACTGAAGCTTTCTTT. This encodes CASSPWWTEAFF.

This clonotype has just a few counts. CDR3 amino acids: CASSGTDLNEKLFF. The CDR3 DNA follows: TGTGCCAGCAGCGGGACAGACCTTAATGAAAAACTGTTTTTT. The chain has TRBV12-3 or TRBV12-4 and TRBJ1-4; 7 bases fit TRBD1. V was pared by 6 bases and J by 4 bases, with 5 bases of the junction left unmatched. The CDR3 contains 14 residues.

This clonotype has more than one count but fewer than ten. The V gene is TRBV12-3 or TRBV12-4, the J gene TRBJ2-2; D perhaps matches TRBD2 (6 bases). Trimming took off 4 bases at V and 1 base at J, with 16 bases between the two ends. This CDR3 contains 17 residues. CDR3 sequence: CASSSSSGLMNTGELFF. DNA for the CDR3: TGTGCCAGCAGTTCATCCTCGGGACTCATGAACACCGGGGAGCTGTTTTTT.

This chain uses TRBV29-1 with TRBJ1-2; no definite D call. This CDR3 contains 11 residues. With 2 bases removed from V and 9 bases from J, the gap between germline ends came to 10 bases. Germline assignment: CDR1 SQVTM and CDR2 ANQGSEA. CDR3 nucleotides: TGCAGCGTTGAATATTCTCAGAGCTACACCTTC. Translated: CSVEYSQSYTF.

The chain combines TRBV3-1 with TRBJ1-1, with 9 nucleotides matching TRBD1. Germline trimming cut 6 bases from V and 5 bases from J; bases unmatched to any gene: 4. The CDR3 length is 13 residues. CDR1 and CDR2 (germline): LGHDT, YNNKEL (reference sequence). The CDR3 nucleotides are TGTGCCAGCAGGACAGGGGGAAGGACTGAAGCTTTCTTT. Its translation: CASRTGGRTEAFF. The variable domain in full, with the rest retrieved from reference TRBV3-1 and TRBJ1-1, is DTAVSQTPKYLVTQMGNDKSIKCEQNLGHDTMYWYKQDSKKFLKIMFSYNNKELIINETVPNRFSPKSPDKAHLNLHINSLELGDSAVYFCASRTGGRTEAFFGQGTRLTVV.

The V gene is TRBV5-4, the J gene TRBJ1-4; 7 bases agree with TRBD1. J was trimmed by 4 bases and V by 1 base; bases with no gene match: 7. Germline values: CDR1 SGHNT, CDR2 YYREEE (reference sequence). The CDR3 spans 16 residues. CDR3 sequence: CASSLFTGAVNEKLFF. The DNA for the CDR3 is TGTGCCAGCAGCTTGTTCACAGGGGCTGTTAATGAAAAACTGTTTTTT.

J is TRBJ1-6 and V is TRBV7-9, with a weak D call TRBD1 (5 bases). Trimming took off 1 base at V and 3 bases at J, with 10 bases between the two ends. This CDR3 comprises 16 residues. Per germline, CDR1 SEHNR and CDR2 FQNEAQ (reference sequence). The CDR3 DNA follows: TGTGCCAGCAGCTTAGTCGGGGGAGTCTATAATTCACCCCTCCACTTT. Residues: CASSLVGGVYNSPLHF.

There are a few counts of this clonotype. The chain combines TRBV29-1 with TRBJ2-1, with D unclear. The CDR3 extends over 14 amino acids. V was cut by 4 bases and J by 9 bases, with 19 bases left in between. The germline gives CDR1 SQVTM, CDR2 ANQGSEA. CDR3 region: CSVVLGFQPSEQFF. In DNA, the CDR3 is TGCAGCGTTGTCTTGGGGTTCCAGCCCAGTGAGCAGTTCTTC.

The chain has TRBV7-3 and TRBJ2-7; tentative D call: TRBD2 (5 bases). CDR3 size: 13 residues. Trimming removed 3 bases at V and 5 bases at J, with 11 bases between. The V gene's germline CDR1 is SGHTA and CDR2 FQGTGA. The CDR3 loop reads CASSFPGSNEQYF. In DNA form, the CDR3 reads TGTGCCAGCAGCTTCCCGGGGTCCAACGAGCAGTACTTC.

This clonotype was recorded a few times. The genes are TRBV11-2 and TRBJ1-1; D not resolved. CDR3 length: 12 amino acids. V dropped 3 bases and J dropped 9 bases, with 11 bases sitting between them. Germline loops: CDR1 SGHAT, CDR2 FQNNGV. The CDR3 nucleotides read TGTGCCAGCAGCTTCCGGGTCGAAAAAGCTTTCTTT. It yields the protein CASSFRVEKAFF.

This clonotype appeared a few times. CDR3 sequence (DNA): TGTGCCAGCAGTGATGGGGGGGTTAAGTTGAATGAGCAGTTCTTC. It is translated as CASSDGGVKLNEQFF. The genes are TRBV2 and TRBJ2-1; 7 nucleotides match TRBD2. Looked up from germline, CDR1 is SNHLY and CDR2 is FYNNEI. The junction had 9 bases not matched to a gene; V was cut back by 3 bases and J by 7 bases. The CDR3 has 15 residues.

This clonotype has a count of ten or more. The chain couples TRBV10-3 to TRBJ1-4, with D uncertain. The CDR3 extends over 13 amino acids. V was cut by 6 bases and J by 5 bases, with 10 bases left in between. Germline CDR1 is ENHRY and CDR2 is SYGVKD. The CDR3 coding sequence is TGTGCCATCAGGGACGGAAAAAATGAAAAACTGTTTTTT. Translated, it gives CAIRDGKNEKLFF.

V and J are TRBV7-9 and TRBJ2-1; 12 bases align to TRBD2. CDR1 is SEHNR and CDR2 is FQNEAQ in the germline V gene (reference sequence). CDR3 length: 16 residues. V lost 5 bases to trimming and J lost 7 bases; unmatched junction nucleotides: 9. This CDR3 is CASSLPTSGRWNEQFF. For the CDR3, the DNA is TGTGCCAGCAGCCTACCAACTAGCGGGAGGTGGAATGAGCAGTTCTTC.

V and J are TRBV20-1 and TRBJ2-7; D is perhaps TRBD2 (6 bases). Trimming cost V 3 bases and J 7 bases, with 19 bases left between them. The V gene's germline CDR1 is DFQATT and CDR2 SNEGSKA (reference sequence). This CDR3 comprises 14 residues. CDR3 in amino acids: CSASGEAQRVEQYF. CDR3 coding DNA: TGCAGTGCTAGTGGGGAGGCCCAGAGAGTAGAGCAGTACTTC.

CDR3 amino acids: CASSSQGGVGFNEQFF. Here the CDR3 DNA reads TGCGCCAGCAGCTCCCAAGGGGGGGTAGGTTTCAATGAGCAGTTCTTC. The chain couples TRBV5-1 to TRBJ2-1, with a weak D call TRBD2 (7 bases). CDR3 size: 16 residues. With 3 bases removed from V and 6 bases from J, the gap between germline ends came to 19 bases. The germline CDR1 and CDR2 sequences are SGHRS and YFSETQ.

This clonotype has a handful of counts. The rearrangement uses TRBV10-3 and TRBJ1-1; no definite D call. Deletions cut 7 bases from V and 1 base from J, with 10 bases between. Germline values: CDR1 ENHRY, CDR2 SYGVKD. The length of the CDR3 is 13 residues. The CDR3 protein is CAIKRTENTEAFF. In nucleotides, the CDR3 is TGTGCCATCAAAAGGACGGAGAACACTGAAGCTTTCTTT.

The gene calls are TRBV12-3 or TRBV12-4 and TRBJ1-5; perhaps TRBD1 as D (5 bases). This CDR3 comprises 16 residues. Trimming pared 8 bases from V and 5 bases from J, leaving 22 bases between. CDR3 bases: TGTGCCAGCGCTAGGCGGGGACCCGGTGGGGATCAGCCCCAGCATTTT. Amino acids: CASARRGPGGDQPQHF.

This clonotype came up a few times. The CDR3 sequence is CATSEPSSGEQYV. In DNA, the CDR3 is TGTGCCACCAGTGAACCATCGAGTGGCGAGCAGTACGTC. V usage is TRBV24-1 and J usage is TRBJ2-7; no clear D gene. The CDR3 runs to 13 residues. CDR1 and CDR2 from the germline V gene are KGHDR and SFDVKD. V was pared by 4 bases and J by 6 bases, with 12 bases between.

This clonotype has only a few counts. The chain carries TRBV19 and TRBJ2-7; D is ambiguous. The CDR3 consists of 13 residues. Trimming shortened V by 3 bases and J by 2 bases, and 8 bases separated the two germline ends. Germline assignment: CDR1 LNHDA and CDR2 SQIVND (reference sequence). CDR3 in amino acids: CASSIGHTYEQYF. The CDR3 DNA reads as TGTGCCAGTAGTATCGGCCATACCTACGAGCAGTACTTC.

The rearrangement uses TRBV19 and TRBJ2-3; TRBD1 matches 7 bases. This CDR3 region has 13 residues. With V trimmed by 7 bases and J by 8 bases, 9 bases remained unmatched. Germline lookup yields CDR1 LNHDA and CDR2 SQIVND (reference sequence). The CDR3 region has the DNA TGTGCCAGTACCGGGACAGCTTCGGGTACGCAGTATTTT. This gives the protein CASTGTASGTQYF.

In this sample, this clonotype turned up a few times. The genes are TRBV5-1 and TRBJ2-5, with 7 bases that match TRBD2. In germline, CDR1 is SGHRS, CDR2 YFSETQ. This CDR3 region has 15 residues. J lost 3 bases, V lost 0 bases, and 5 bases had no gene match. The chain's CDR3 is CASSLGRLAEETQYF. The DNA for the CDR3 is TGCGCCAGCAGCTTGGGGCGGCTAGCGGAAGAGACCCAGTACTTC. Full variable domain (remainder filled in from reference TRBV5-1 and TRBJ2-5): KAGVTQTPRYLIKTRGQQVTLSCSPISGHRSVSWYQQTPGQGLQFLFEYFSETQRNKGNFPGRFSGRQFSNSRSEMNVSTLELGDSALYLCASSLGRLAEETQYFGPGTRLLVL.

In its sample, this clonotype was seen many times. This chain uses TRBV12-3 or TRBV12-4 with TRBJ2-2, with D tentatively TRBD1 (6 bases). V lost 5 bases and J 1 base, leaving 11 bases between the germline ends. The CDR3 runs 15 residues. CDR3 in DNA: TGTGCCAGCAGTGTTCAGACAGGGAACACCGGGGAGCTGTTTTTT. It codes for CASSVQTGNTGELFF.

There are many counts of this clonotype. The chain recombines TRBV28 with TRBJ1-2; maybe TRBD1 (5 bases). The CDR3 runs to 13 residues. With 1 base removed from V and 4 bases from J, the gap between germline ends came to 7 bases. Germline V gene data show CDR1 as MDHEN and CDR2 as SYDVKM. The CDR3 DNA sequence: TGTGCCAGCAGTTTATCGCAGGGCTATGGCTACACCTTC. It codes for CASSLSQGYGYTF.

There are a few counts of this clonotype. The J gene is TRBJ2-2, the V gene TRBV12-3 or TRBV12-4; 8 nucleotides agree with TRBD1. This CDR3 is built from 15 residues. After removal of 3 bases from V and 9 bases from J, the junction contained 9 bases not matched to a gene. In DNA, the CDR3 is TGTGCCAGCAGTTTGCAGGGGGCCTCCCCCCGGGAGCTGTTTTTT. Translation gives CASSLQGASPRELFF.

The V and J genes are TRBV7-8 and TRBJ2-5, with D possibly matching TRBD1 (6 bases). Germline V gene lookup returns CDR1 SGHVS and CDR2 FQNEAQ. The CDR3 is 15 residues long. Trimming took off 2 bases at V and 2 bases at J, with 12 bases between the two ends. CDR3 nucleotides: TGTGCCAGCAGCTTACGGGCACAGGGACAAGAGACCCAGTACTTC. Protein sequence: CASSLRAQGQETQYF.

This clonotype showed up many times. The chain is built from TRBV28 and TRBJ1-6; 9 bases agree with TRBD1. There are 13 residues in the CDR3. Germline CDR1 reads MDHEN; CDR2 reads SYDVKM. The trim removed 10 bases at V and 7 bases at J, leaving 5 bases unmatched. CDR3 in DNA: TGTGCCATACAGGGGGCGCGGAATTCACCCCTCCACTTT. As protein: CAIQGARNSPLHF.

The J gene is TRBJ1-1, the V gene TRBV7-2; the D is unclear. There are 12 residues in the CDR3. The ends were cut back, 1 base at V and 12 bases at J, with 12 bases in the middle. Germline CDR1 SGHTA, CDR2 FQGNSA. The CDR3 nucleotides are TGTGCCAGCAGCTTAGTAGGCGGCAGGACTTTCTTT. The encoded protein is CASSLVGGRTFF.

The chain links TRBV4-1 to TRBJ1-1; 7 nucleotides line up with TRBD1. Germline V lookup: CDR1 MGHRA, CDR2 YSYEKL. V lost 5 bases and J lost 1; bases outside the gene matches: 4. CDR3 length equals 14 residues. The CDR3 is CASSSRTGNTEAFF. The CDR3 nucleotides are TGCGCCAGCAGCTCCAGGACAGGGAACACTGAAGCTTTCTTT.

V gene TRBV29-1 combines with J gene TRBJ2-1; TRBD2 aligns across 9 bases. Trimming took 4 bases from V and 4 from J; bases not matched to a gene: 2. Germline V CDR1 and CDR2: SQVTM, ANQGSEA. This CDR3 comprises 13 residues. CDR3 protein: CSVGLAVYNEQFF. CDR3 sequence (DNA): TGCAGCGTTGGACTAGCGGTATACAATGAGCAGTTCTTC.

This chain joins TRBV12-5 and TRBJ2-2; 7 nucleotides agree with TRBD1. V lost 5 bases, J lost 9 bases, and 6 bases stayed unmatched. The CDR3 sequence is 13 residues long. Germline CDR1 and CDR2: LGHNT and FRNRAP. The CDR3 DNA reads TGTGCTAGTGGTCCAACAGGGGCCAGGGAGCTGTTTTTT. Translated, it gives CASGPTGARELFF.